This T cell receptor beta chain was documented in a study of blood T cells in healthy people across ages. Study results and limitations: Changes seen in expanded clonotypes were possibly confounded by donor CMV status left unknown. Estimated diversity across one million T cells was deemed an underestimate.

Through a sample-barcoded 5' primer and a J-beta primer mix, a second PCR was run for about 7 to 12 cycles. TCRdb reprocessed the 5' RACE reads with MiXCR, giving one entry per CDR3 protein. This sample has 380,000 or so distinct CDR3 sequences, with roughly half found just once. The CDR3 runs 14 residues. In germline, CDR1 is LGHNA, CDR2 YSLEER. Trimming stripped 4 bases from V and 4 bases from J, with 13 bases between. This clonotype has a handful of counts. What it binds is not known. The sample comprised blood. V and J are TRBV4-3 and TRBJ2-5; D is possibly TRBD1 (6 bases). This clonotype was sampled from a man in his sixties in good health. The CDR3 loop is CASSLTTGRETQYF. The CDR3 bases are TGCGCCAGCAGCCTTACCACAGGGAGAGAGACCCAGTACTTC.